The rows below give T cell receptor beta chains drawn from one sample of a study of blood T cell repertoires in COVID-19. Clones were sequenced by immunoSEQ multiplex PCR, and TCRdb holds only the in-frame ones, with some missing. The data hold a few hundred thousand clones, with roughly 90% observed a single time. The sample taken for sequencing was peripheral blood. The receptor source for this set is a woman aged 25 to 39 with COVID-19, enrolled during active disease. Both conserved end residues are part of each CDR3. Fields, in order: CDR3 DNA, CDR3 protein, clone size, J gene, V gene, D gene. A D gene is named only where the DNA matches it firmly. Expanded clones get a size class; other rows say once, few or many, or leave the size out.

TGTGCCACCAGTGATAAGGTTGGACTAGGTTCGGGAGAGACCCAGTACTTC	CATSDKVGLGSGETQYF	.	TRBJ2-5	TRBV24-1	TRBD2
TGTGCCAGCAGTCAATTTCCCGGGGGAGGGCCGTCAGAGACCCAGTACTTC	CASSQFPGGGPSETQYF	once	TRBJ2-5	TRBV6-6	TRBD2
TGTGCCAGCACCTTGGACAGGGGGCACACAGATACGCAGTATTTT	CASTLDRGHTDTQYF	few	TRBJ2-3	TRBV7-2	TRBD1
TGTGCCAGCAGTTACCGGGTCCAGGGCGGTTCACCCCTCCACTTT	CASSYRVQGGSPLHF	.	TRBJ1-6	TRBV6-2/TRBV6-3	.
TGCGCCAGCAGCCAAGGGAATAGCGGGAGGACAGATACGCAGTATTTT	CASSQGNSGRTDTQYF	.	TRBJ2-3	TRBV4-1	TRBD2
TGTGCCAGCAGTTCCGACTTGTTGTATGGCTACACCTTC	CASSSDLLYGYTF	.	TRBJ1-2	TRBV12-3/TRBV12-4	.
TGTGCCAGCAGCTTAGGGCAGACTAGCGGATACAATGAGCAGTTCTTC	CASSLGQTSGYNEQFF	.	TRBJ2-1	TRBV13	TRBD2
TGTGCCAGCAGTCTAGCGGGGGTCTACAATGAGCAGTTCTTC	CASSLAGVYNEQFF	.	TRBJ2-1	TRBV27	TRBD2
TGTGCCAGCAGCTCGCGGAATACAGGGACCGGGGAGCTGTTTTTT	CASSSRNTGTGELFF	.	TRBJ2-2	TRBV7-9	.
TGTGCCAGCAGCTTTTTCCGGGGAGGACTTGAAGCTTTCTTT	CASSFFRGGLEAFF	.	TRBJ1-1	TRBV7-2	.
TGTGCCAGCAGCTTAGAGGCCCTGGGGGGGCCATTGGGGGCTTTCTTT	CASSLEALGGPLGAFF	.	TRBJ1-1	TRBV7-2	.
TGTGCCAGCAGGTACCGGGACAGGGGGACCAATGAGCAGTTCTTC	CASRYRDRGTNEQFF	.	TRBJ2-1	TRBV28	TRBD1
TGTGCCAGCAGTGCACGGACTAGCGCTAGCACAGATACGCAGTATTTT	CASSARTSASTDTQYF	.	TRBJ2-3	TRBV6-2/TRBV6-3	TRBD2
TGTGCCAGCACCCTAGGGGTGCAGCCCCAGCATTTT	CASTLGVQPQHF	few	TRBJ1-5	TRBV28	.
TGTGCCAGCAGTGAGGGACTCTACAATGAGCAGTTCTTC	CASSEGLYNEQFF	.	TRBJ2-1	TRBV7-9	.
TGTGCCAGCAGCCCTTTTGAGGGCAGGCGACATGGTGAGCAGTTCTTC	CASSPFEGRRHGEQFF	.	TRBJ2-1	TRBV11-3	.
TGTGCCAGCAGCTTACGGGGGGGACGAGAGACCCAGTACTTC	CASSLRGGRETQYF	.	TRBJ2-5	TRBV11-3	TRBD2
TGTGCCAGTAGTATCCGGAGAGGGTGGGCCCAAGAGACCCAGTACTTC	CASSIRRGWAQETQYF	.	TRBJ2-5	TRBV19	.
TGTGCCAGCAGGAGTGTCCATGAAGCTTTCTTT	CASRSVHEAFF	.	TRBJ1-1	TRBV27	.
TGTGCCAGCTCACCTGGGTGGAGTAGCGGGGGCCACGAGCAGTACTTC	CASSPGWSSGGHEQYF	.	TRBJ2-7	TRBV18	TRBD2
TGTGCCAGCCAAAAAGGGACAGTTGGCCAAGAGACCCAGTACTTC	CASQKGTVGQETQYF	many	TRBJ2-5	TRBV2	TRBD1
TGTGCCAGCAGCTTAGGCCGGCGGGAGTATGGCTACACCTTC	CASSLGRREYGYTF	.	TRBJ1-2	TRBV7-8	.
TGCGCCAGCAGCCACCACCTCCGGGGGACCTCGAACACCGGGGAGCTGTTTTTT	CASSHHLRGTSNTGELFF	few	TRBJ2-2	TRBV4-1	.
TGTGCCAGCAGCTTAGGTTGGCCCGATACGCAGTATTTT	CASSLGWPDTQYF	.	TRBJ2-3	TRBV7-8	.
TGTGCCAGCAGTTACTTTGGGGGGATAAACACTGAAGCTTTCTTT	CASSYFGGINTEAFF	.	TRBJ1-1	TRBV6-5	.
TGTGCCAGCAGACCCCCGCTTGGCAGGGGTGAAGAGACCCAGTACTTC	CASRPPLGRGEETQYF	.	TRBJ2-5	TRBV7-9	.
TGTGCCAGTAGTGGGAGGGACCGATTAAGTATGAACACTGAAGCTTTCTTT	CASSGRDRLSMNTEAFF	.	TRBJ1-1	TRBV19	.
TGTGCCAGCAGCCCCCTGGCGGGCCACAATGAGCAGTTCTTC	CASSPLAGHNEQFF	.	TRBJ2-1	TRBV3-1/TRBV3-2	.
TGCGCCAGCAGCGCGCAGGGCTCTGGGGCCAACGTCCTGACTTTC	CASSAQGSGANVLTF	.	TRBJ2-6	TRBV4-1	.
TGTGCCACCGGTACGGGGGATGGGCTAGCAGCTTTCTTT	CATGTGDGLAAFF	.	TRBJ1-1	TRBV24-1	.
TGTGCCATCAGTGACACCCAGGGGGGCACTGAAGCTTTCTTT	CAISDTQGGTEAFF	.	TRBJ1-1	TRBV10-3	TRBD1
TGTGCCAGCAGCCTACTACAGGCAACTAATGAAAAACTGTTTTTT	CASSLLQATNEKLFF	.	TRBJ1-4	TRBV7-9	.
TGTGCCAGCAGTTTGCAGGGGGATACGCAGTATTTT	CASSLQGDTQYF	.	TRBJ2-3	TRBV12-3/TRBV12-4	.
TGTGCCAGCAGTCCAGACAGTGTCTATGGCTACACCTTC	CASSPDSVYGYTF	.	TRBJ1-2	TRBV6-5	.
TGTGCCAGCAGCTTACTAGCGGGGGGACAAGATGAGCAGTTCTTC	CASSLLAGGQDEQFF	.	TRBJ2-1	TRBV3-1/TRBV3-2	TRBD2
TGTGCCACCAGTGATCGCAGACAGGCACCGGAGACCCAGTACTTC	CATSDRRQAPETQYF	.	TRBJ2-5	TRBV24-1	.
TGTGCCAGCAGCAGGGGAAACACCATATATTTT	CASSRGNTIYF	.	TRBJ1-3	TRBV28	.
TGTGCCAGCAGTTTGCAGGGCCGGGAGCAGTTCTTC	CASSLQGREQFF	.	TRBJ2-1	TRBV27	.
TGTGCCAGTAGTACAACCGGGACAGGGGGATATGGCTACACCTTC	CASSTTGTGGYGYTF	few	TRBJ1-2	TRBV19	TRBD1
TGCGCCAGCAGTGAGGCGGGCCTGGGGGGGACCCAGTACTTC	CASSEAGLGGTQYF	.	TRBJ2-5	TRBV10-2	.
TGTGCCACCAGGGAGGGGAGCTCCTACGAGCAGTACTTC	CATREGSSYEQYF	.	TRBJ2-7	TRBV24-1	.
TGCAGTGCGAGTACCCCGGACAGGGTGAACACTGAAGCTTTCTTT	CSASTPDRVNTEAFF	.	TRBJ1-1	TRBV20-1	TRBD1
TGTGCCAGCAGCCCCGGAGAGACCCAGTACTTC	CASSPGETQYF	.	TRBJ2-5	TRBV6-2/TRBV6-3	.
TGTGCCAGCAGCTTAGGGGCAGGATTGGTGGGCGAGCAGTACTTC	CASSLGAGLVGEQYF	.	TRBJ2-7	TRBV11-2	.
TGTGCCATCAGGAAACAGGGGGCCCAAGAGACCCAGTACTTC	CAIRKQGAQETQYF	.	TRBJ2-5	TRBV10-3	TRBD1
TGTGCCAGCAGCTTGTGGTCGGCTTGGATTAGGAGCGGACCGTATGGCTACACCTTC	CASSLWSAWIRSGPYGYTF	.	TRBJ1-2	TRBV5-6	.
TGTGCCAGCAGTCGAAAAAGACAGACGAACACTGAAGCTTTCTTT	CASSRKRQTNTEAFF	.	TRBJ1-1	TRBV7-8	.
TGTGCCAGCAGCCTTCTAACCGACAGGGGCTCTTTCACCTTC	CASSLLTDRGSFTF	.	TRBJ1-2	TRBV28	TRBD1
TGTGCCAGCAGCTCCAACGGGGTGAGGGATCAGCCCCAGCATTTT	CASSSNGVRDQPQHF	.	TRBJ1-5	TRBV5-5	.
TGTGCCAGCAGCTTAGGCGTGACTAGCGGGAGAAACAATGAGCAGTTCTTC	CASSLGVTSGRNNEQFF	.	TRBJ2-1	TRBV11-3	TRBD2